What follows are 10 T cell receptor beta chains derived from one specimen sequenced in a study of T cell responses to AZD1222 COVID-19 vaccine. Here immunoSEQ multiplex PCR was the method, and the copy in TCRdb shows in-frame clones only, minus some. The sample records around 110,000 clones, roughly 85% being singletons. Sequenced here: peripheral blood, sampled on day 0 of MenACWY control vaccination. These receptors were collected from an adult in good health.

This sequence joins TRBV6-2 or TRBV6-3 and TRBJ2-1; 12 bases agree with TRBD2. CDR1 is MNHEY, CDR2 SVGEGT, per germline. The CDR3 is 15 amino acids. Germline trimming cut 6 bases from V and 9 bases from J; bases unmatched to any gene: 9. In nucleotides, the CDR3 is TGTGCCAGCAGCCATTCTAGCGGGGGGGCCATTGAGCAGTTCTTC. Protein sequence: CASSHSSGGAIEQFF.

CDR3 residues: CASSIGGMAQETQYF. The CDR3 region has the DNA TGTGCCAGTAGTATAGGGGGCATGGCCCAAGAGACCCAGTACTTC. The chain couples TRBV19 to TRBJ2-5; perhaps TRBD1 as D (5 bases). Germline V lookup: CDR1 LNHDA, CDR2 SQIVND (reference sequence). Trimming pared 1 base from V and 1 base from J, leaving 10 bases between. This CDR3 has 15 residues.

The gene calls are TRBV7-8 and TRBJ1-2; 9 positions match TRBD1. Losses at the gene ends were 1 base for V and 8 bases for J; bases not matched to a gene: 5. The CDR3 spans 14 residues. Germline CDR1 reads SGHVS; CDR2 reads FQNEAQ. The CDR3 reads CASSLGSTGGGYTF. CDR3 coding DNA: TGTGCCAGCAGCTTAGGGTCGACAGGGGGAGGCTACACCTTC.

The J gene is TRBJ2-7, the V gene TRBV9, with TRBD1 matching over 12 bases. J was trimmed by 2 bases and V by 6 bases; bases with no gene match: 12. The germline CDR1 and CDR2 sequences are SGDLS and YYNGEE. The CDR3 consists of 17 residues. As DNA, the CDR3 is TGTGCCAGCATATCTTTGTGGGACAGGGGGCTAACCTACGAGCAGTACTTC. Translating gives CASISLWDRGLTYEQYF.

The chain has TRBV5-1 and TRBJ2-7; 10 bases map to TRBD2. Trimming removed 7 bases from V and 2 bases from J; junction bases left unmatched: 12. The V gene's germline CDR1 is SGHRS and CDR2 YFSETQ. The CDR3 runs to 16 residues. The CDR3 sequence: CASVGGSGGTTYEQYF. CDR3 DNA: TGCGCCAGCGTTGGAGGTAGCGGGGGGACTACCTACGAGCAGTACTTC. The whole variable domain, remainder taken from reference TRBV5-1 and TRBJ2-7, is KAGVTQTPRYLIKTRGQQVTLSCSPISGHRSVSWYQQTPGQGLQFLFEYFSETQRNKGNFPGRFSGRQFSNSRSEMNVSTLELGDSALYLCASVGGSGGTTYEQYFGPGTRLTVT.

The chain joins TRBV7-3 to TRBJ2-3; D gene unclear. From germline, CDR1 is SGHTA and CDR2 FQGTGA. The CDR3 spans 14 residues. The V end was cut by 4 bases, the J end by 4 bases, with 12 bases between. The CDR3 nucleotides are TGTGCCAGCAGCTCGAACCCCGGAGCAGATACGCAGTATTTT. Residues: CASSSNPGADTQYF.

The rearrangement joins TRBV4-3 to TRBJ1-5, with D unresolved. The CDR3 spans 13 residues. V was clipped by 4 bases and J by 3 bases, with 7 bases between them. Per germline, CDR1 LGHNA and CDR2 YSLEER. Here the CDR3 DNA reads TGCGCCAGCAGCCTCAGGTTCAATCAGCCCCAGCATTTT. This codes for CASSLRFNQPQHF.

The chain links TRBV10-2 to TRBJ2-2, with a possible D match to TRBD2 (6 bases). Germline CDR1 reads WSHSY; CDR2 reads SAAADI. The CDR3 is 17 amino acids. With 5 bases removed from V and 4 bases from J, the gap between germline ends came to 20 bases. The CDR3 is CASSYGGVAQGTGELFF. The CDR3 DNA reads as TGCGCCAGCAGTTACGGGGGAGTAGCTCAAGGCACCGGGGAGCTGTTTTTT.

The gene calls are TRBV28 and TRBJ2-7; TRBD1 aligns across 8 bases. Germline V CDR1 and CDR2: MDHEN, SYDVKM. The J segment lost 2 bases and the V segment lost 7 bases, leaving 4 bases of the junction unmatched. The CDR3 runs to 13 residues. Here the CDR3 DNA reads TGTGCCAGCACAACGGGACAGGCCTACGAGCAGTACTTC. This encodes CASTTGQAYEQYF.

The chain couples TRBV7-8 to TRBJ1-2, with D unclear. Per the germline V gene, CDR1 is SGHVS and CDR2 is FQNEAQ. V lost 5 bases and J 6 bases, leaving 16 bases between the germline ends. The CDR3 has 14 amino acids. CDR3 nucleotides: TGTGCCAGCAGCCCCGGCGGCAGATTGAATGGCTACACCTTC. It is translated as CASSPGGRLNGYTF.